This T cell receptor beta chain was identified in a study of cytomegalovirus exposure and HLA in healthy donors. The CDR3 covers 15 residues. Per the germline V gene, CDR1 is LNHDA and CDR2 is SQIVND (reference sequence). The ends lost 6 bases at V and 1 base at J; junction bases unmatched: 6. PCR employed 60 Vbeta and 13 Jbeta primers. Measured with immunoSEQ multiplex PCR; TCRdb has only the in-frame clones, and not every one. The table lists about 150,000 clones, 75% to 90% of them singletons. The TCR comes from a male donor in good health and CMV-seropositive. This chain uses TRBV19 with TRBJ1-5; TRBD1 agrees at 7 bases. The specimen was PBMCs. The CDR3 sequence is CASRPQGMSNQPQHF. The CDR3 region has the DNA TGTGCCAGTAGACCACAGGGGATGAGCAATCAGCCCCAGCATTTT.